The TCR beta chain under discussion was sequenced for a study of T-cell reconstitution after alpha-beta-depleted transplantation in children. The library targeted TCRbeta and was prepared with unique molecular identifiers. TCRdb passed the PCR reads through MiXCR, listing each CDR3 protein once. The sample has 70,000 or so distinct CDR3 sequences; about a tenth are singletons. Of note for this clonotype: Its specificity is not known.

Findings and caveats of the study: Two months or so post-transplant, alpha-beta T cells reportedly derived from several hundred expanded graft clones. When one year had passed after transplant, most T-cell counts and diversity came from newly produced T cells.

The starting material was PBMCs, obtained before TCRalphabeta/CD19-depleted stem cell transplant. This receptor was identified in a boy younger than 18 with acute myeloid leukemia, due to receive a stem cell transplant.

The CDR3 protein is CSAIPGLAGGPVNIQYF. The CDR3 nucleotides are TGCAGTGCTATCCCTGGACTAGCGGGAGGGCCGGTGAACATTCAGTACTTC. V gene TRBV20-1 combines with J gene TRBJ2-4, with TRBD2 matching 15 bases. CDR1 is DFQATT, CDR2 SNEGSKA, per germline (reference sequence). The CDR3 contains 17 residues. V lost 4 bases and J lost 7; bases outside the gene matches: 11.